This T cell receptor beta chain came from a study of cytomegalovirus exposure and HLA in healthy donors. A multiplex PCR was run with 60 Vbeta primers and 13 Jbeta primers. Clones were sequenced by immunoSEQ multiplex PCR, and TCRdb holds only the in-frame ones, with some missing. The sample holds approximately 200,000 clones, roughly 78% seen once. CDR3 length: 15 residues. Germline lookup yields CDR1 SGDLS and CDR2 YYNGEE. V lost 4 bases, J lost 3 bases, and 8 bases stayed unmatched. Sequenced sample: PBMCs. The chain employs TRBV9 and TRBJ2-5; 8 nucleotides agree with TRBD1. The source of this sequence is a girl aged 10-17 years in good health and CMV-seropositive. The CDR3 sequence: CASSPTPDREETQYF. The CDR3 DNA follows: TGTGCCAGCAGCCCCACCCCGGACAGGGAAGAGACCCAGTACTTC.